This is a list of T cell receptor beta chains from one sample in a study of radiation and T cells in renal cell carcinoma. Sequencing was performed with immunoSEQ multiplex PCR; in TCRdb, only in-frame clones are kept and a portion is missing. The sample shows around 74,000 clones, 75% to 90% of them seen only once. The sample here was blood, taken from a patient whose treatment included radiotherapy and nephrectomy. These receptors all come from a woman aged 55-75 years with renal cell carcinoma. Both conserved end residues are part of each CDR3.

j_call,v_call,cdr3_aa
TRBJ2-1,TRBV7-9,CASSPVPGLLYNEQFF
TRBJ2-6,TRBV5-6,CASSFGGRDGANVLTF
TRBJ1-3,TRBV6-5,CASSPVAGGNTIYF
TRBJ1-5,TRBV9,CASSGGRGDGQPQHF
TRBJ1-1,TRBV28,CASSLWVNEGGVKTEAFF
TRBJ2-3,TRBV7-9,CASSLDPGVTQYF
TRBJ1-2,TRBV27,CASSLSDRGYYGYTF
TRBJ2-1,TRBV2,CASSVTPRPYNEQFF
TRBJ1-3,TRBV27,CASSLSGSSGNTIYF
TRBJ2-5,TRBV7-9,CASSLGLAGETQYF
TRBJ1-3,TRBV11-2,CASSLEGAGSGNTIYF
TRBJ1-4,TRBV5-7,CASRSRGSRGSEKLFF
TRBJ2-5,TRBV4-2,CASSHPHGGETQYF
TRBJ2-7,TRBV9,CASSFRTDSYEQYF
TRBJ1-1,TRBV28,CASRRGQLVAEAFF
TRBJ2-1,TRBV13,CASSLLGQGTANEQFF
TRBJ1-1,TRBV5-4,CASSVQGYSRDGAFF
TRBJ2-2,TRBV19,CASSTRLAGGPGELFF
TRBJ1-5,TRBV2,CASSERGRQDQPQHF
TRBJ1-4,TRBV4-1,CASRQEGTNEKLFF
TRBJ1-4,TRBV5-6,CASSLAGQSNEKLFF
TRBJ1-1,TRBV6-6,CASSYGKNTEAFF
TRBJ1-6,TRBV6-1,CASSGTRGDGNSPLHF
TRBJ2-3,TRBV7-3,CASSLLELAGGRGTQYF
TRBJ1-1,TRBV13,CASSLLGENHLGTEAFF
TRBJ2-5,TRBV5-1,CASSEGLAGGLETQYF
TRBJ2-3,TRBV11-3,CASSSGQGTDTQYF
TRBJ1-2,TRBV7-2,CASSLEEGGYTF
TRBJ2-7,TRBV5-6,CASSPTLSSGASYEQYF
TRBJ1-1,TRBV19,CASSGENRAQAEAFF
TRBJ2-4,TRBV18,CASSPAGGIPIQYF
TRBJ2-1,TRBV29-1,CSARDAANEQFF
TRBJ2-7,TRBV5-1,CASRAGSQGADYEQYF
TRBJ1-1,TRBV30,CAWSRSPNTEAFF
TRBJ2-7,TRBV9,CASSVGPGASGLSYEQYF
TRBJ1-4,TRBV4-2,CASSQDLRVEGEKLFF
TRBJ2-5,TRBV10-1,CASSSNRGGETQYF
TRBJ2-1,TRBV18,CASSLSPDNEQFF
TRBJ1-4,TRBV5-1,CASRRRTGRETNEKLFF
TRBJ2-5,TRBV6-5,CASSRTGGVETQYF
TRBJ2-3,TRBV7-9,CASSLTSTGADTQYF
TRBJ1-6,TRBV28,CASSITTGGPLHF
TRBJ2-7,TRBV7-2,CASSTTGQGGEQYF
TRBJ1-3,TRBV4-2,CASSQAPGYTIYF
TRBJ2-3,TRBV2,CASRRDSRQSDTQYF
TRBJ2-7,TRBV7-2,CASSLSGTEQYF
TRBJ1-2,TRBV7-2,CASSLVSGSGYTF
TRBJ2-7,TRBV29-1,CSVSLQGPLIYEQYF
TRBJ2-7,TRBV6-6,CASRGLTSYEQYF